The present entry profiles one T cell receptor (beta chain) with its context. What it binds is not known. The source of the sample is a study of PD-1 blockade in classical Hodgkin lymphoma. Study-level findings and limits: Baseline diversity was lower in partial responders and progressors than complete responders. Healthy donors were reported to have higher baseline TCR diversity than newly diagnosed patients.

Produced via immunoSEQ multiplex PCR; TCRdb's table is partial and in-frame only. This sample has 130,000 to 150,000 clones, with around four fifths found just once. Autologous stem cell transplantation was followed by relapse in every patient, and brentuximab vedotin exposure varied. The best responses consisted of complete response, partial response or progressive disease. The TCR sequence derives from a human donor with classical Hodgkin lymphoma. Sequencing was performed on peripheral blood mononuclear cells (PBMCs), taken before the second cycle of nivolumab.

CDR3 sequence: CASSLNEVNYGYTF. Written as DNA, the CDR3 is TGCGCCAGCAGCTTAAACGAGGTTAACTATGGCTACACCTTC. The chain couples TRBV5-1 to TRBJ1-2, with D uncertain. CDR1 and CDR2 from the germline V gene are SGHRS and YFSETQ. Between the trimmed V and J ends, which lost 2 bases and 1 base, there was a span of 9 bases. This CDR3 region has 14 residues.